These T cell receptor beta chains were read from a single sample in a study of shared clonotypes between healthy human individuals. The table came from immunoSEQ multiplex PCR; TCRdb's copy has only in-frame clones and leaves some out. The table shows approximately 2.1 million clones, with approximately 93% occurring only once. The material sequenced was naive CD4+ T cells from PBMCs. These receptor sequences come from a man younger than 35 in good health. Some clones in this sample may be carry-over from other donors' samples. Both conserved end residues are part of each CDR3. A D gene is named only where the DNA matches it firmly. Clone size appears in some rows only: once, few, many, or a class for an expanded clone.

d_call	clone_size	j_call	v_call	cdr3_aa	cdr3_nt
.	once	TRBJ2-5	TRBV6-1	CASSEAQETQYF	TGTGCCAGCAGTGAAGCGCAAGAGACCCAGTACTTC
.	once	TRBJ1-4	TRBV9	CASSPPGGIEKLFF	TGTGCCAGCAGCCCCCCGGGAGGAATTGAAAAACTGTTTTTT
.	.	TRBJ2-1	TRBV4-3	CASSQEPPGNEQFF	TGCGCCAGCAGCCAAGAACCCCCGGGAAATGAGCAGTTCTTC
.	.	TRBJ2-5	TRBV2	CASRGSGYQETQYF	TGTGCCAGCAGAGGGTCGGGGTACCAAGAGACCCAGTACTTC
.	.	TRBJ1-5	TRBV7-2	CASSLVGQPQHF	TGTGCCAGCAGCTTAGTTGGACAGCCCCAGCATTTT
TRBD1	.	TRBJ2-2	TRBV5-1	CASSYPGTGATGELFF	TGCGCCAGCAGCTACCCCGGGACAGGGGCCACCGGGGAGCTGTTTTTT
.	.	TRBJ2-3	TRBV6-5	CASSYPTGGDTQYF	TGTGCCAGCAGTTACCCCACGGGGGGCGATACGCAGTATTTT
TRBD2	.	TRBJ2-1	TRBV7-3	CASSLMATGGVNEQFF	TGTGCCAGCAGCTTAATGGCGACGGGGGGTGTCAATGAGCAGTTCTTC
.	.	TRBJ1-3	TRBV25-1	CASSEFGFSGNTIYF	TGTGCCAGCAGTGAATTTGGGTTTTCTGGAAACACCATATATTTT
.	.	TRBJ2-1	TRBV7-2	CASNLLAEGISYNEQFF	TGTGCCAGCAATTTATTGGCGGAGGGGATCTCCTACAATGAGCAGTTCTTC
TRBD2	.	TRBJ2-2	TRBV7-3	CASSPTSGHTGELFF	TGTGCCAGCAGCCCGACTAGCGGCCACACCGGGGAGCTGTTTTTT
.	.	TRBJ1-5	TRBV6-1	CASSDYPGRGNQPQHF	TGTGCCAGCAGTGATTATCCGGGGCGAGGAAATCAGCCCCAGCATTTT
.	.	TRBJ2-7	TRBV25-1	CASSADSAYEQYF	TGTGCCAGCAGTGCGGACAGTGCCTACGAGCAGTACTTC
.	.	TRBJ1-2	TRBV7-3	CASSLGQNYGYTF	TGTGCCAGCAGCTTAGGACAGAACTATGGCTACACCTTC
.	.	TRBJ1-2	TRBV27	CASNLKNYGYTF	TGTGCCAGCAACCTGAAAAACTATGGCTACACCTTC
.	.	TRBJ1-2	TRBV28	CASSPGRNYGYTF	TGTGCCAGCAGTCCGGGACGTAACTATGGCTACACCTTC
.	once	TRBJ1-1	TRBV6-5	CASGTDMNTEAFF	TGTGCCAGCGGGACCGACATGAACACTGAAGCTTTCTTT
TRBD1	.	TRBJ2-1	TRBV4-3	CASSHAWTGGNEQFF	TGCGCCAGCAGCCACGCCTGGACAGGGGGCAATGAGCAGTTCTTC
.	.	TRBJ2-3	TRBV4-1	CASSQDHFTDTQYF	TGCGCCAGCAGCCAAGATCACTTCACAGATACGCAGTATTTT
TRBD2	.	TRBJ2-7	TRBV2	CASKDSGSSYEQYF	TGTGCCAGCAAAGATAGCGGGAGCTCCTACGAGCAGTACTTC
TRBD2	once	TRBJ2-7	TRBV5-4	CASSPGLAGSTGREQYF	TGTGCCAGCAGCCCGGGACTAGCGGGTTCCACTGGGCGGGAGCAGTACTTC
TRBD1	.	TRBJ2-5	TRBV7-2	CASSLDRGPETQYF	TGTGCCAGCAGCTTAGACAGGGGGCCGGAGACCCAGTACTTC
.	.	TRBJ2-2	TRBV7-2	CASSLVSGIGTGELFF	TGTGCCAGCAGCTTAGTGTCCGGGATTGGCACCGGGGAGCTGTTTTTT
.	.	TRBJ2-7	TRBV9	CASSAQLGVYEQYF	TGTGCCAGCAGCGCCCAATTGGGGGTATACGAGCAGTACTTC
.	.	TRBJ2-3	TRBV5-1	CASSLGPGATTDTQYF	TGCGCCAGCAGCTTGGGCCCAGGGGCGACCACAGATACGCAGTATTTT
.	.	TRBJ2-1	TRBV4-2	CASSLTSDNEQFF	TGTGCCAGCAGCCTGACTAGTGACAATGAGCAGTTCTTC
.	.	TRBJ2-4	TRBV28	CASSEIGQLQYF	TGTGCCAGCAGTGAGATAGGACAGTTACAGTACTTC
.	few	TRBJ1-1	TRBV5-1	CASSLAVGNTEAFF	TGCGCCAGCAGCTTGGCCGTAGGGAACACTGAAGCTTTCTTT
.	.	TRBJ1-2	TRBV7-2	CASSSHTLANYGYTF	TGTGCCAGCAGTTCCCACACCTTAGCTAACTATGGCTACACCTTC
.	.	TRBJ2-1	TRBV5-6	CASSSLGQQQDGSYNEQFF	TGTGCCAGCAGCTCCCTCGGGCAGCAGCAAGACGGGTCCTACAATGAGCAGTTCTTC
.	.	TRBJ1-3	TRBV28	CASRPPVRGNTIYF	TGTGCCAGCAGGCCCCCGGTACGGGGAAACACCATATATTTT
TRBD1	.	TRBJ1-5	TRBV28	CASSGRTGRNFNQPQHF	TGTGCCAGCAGTGGGCGGACAGGGAGAAATTTCAATCAGCCCCAGCATTTT
.	.	TRBJ2-2	TRBV18	CASSPQTGETGELFF	TGTGCCAGCTCACCTCAGACGGGAGAAACCGGGGAGCTGTTTTTT
TRBD1	.	TRBJ2-7	TRBV7-3	CASSPRTGVEQYF	TGTGCCAGCAGCCCACGGACAGGGGTCGAGCAGTACTTC
.	.	TRBJ2-1	TRBV6-6	CASSTRQTNEQFF	TGTGCCAGCAGTACCCGACAGACCAATGAGCAGTTCTTC
.	few	TRBJ1-5	TRBV18	CASSPRTDNQPQHF	TGTGCCAGCTCACCTAGGACAGATAATCAGCCCCAGCATTTT
.	.	TRBJ1-1	TRBV7-2	CASSLAGQSYTEAFF	TGTGCCAGCAGCTTAGCGGGACAATCATACACTGAAGCTTTCTTT
.	.	TRBJ2-3	TRBV2	CATGAGDTQYF	TGTGCCACCGGGGCCGGAGATACGCAGTATTTT
.	.	TRBJ2-5	TRBV28	CASSFSPGAPQYF	TGTGCCAGCAGTTTCTCTCCAGGAGCGCCCCAGTACTTC
.	once	TRBJ2-2	TRBV5-1	CASSLARNTGELFF	TGCGCCAGCAGCTTGGCAAGGAACACCGGGGAGCTGTTTTTT
.	.	TRBJ2-7	TRBV20-1	CSAPNSYEQYF	TGCAGTGCCCCTAATTCCTACGAGCAGTACTTC
.	.	TRBJ1-2	TRBV25-1	CASSRGYGYTF	TGTGCCAGCAGTCGCGGCTATGGCTACACCTTC